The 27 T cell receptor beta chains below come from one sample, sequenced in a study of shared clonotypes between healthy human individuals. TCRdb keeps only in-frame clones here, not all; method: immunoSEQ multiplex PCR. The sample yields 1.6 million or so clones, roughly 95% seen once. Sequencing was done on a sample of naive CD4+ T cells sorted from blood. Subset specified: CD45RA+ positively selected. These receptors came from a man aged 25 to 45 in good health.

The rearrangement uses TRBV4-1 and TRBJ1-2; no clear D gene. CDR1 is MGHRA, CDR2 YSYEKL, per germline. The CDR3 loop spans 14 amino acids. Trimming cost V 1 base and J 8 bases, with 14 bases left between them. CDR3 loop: CASSQVFQDRGYTF. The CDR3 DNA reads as TGCGCCAGCAGCCAAGTGTTCCAGGATAGGGGCTACACCTTC.

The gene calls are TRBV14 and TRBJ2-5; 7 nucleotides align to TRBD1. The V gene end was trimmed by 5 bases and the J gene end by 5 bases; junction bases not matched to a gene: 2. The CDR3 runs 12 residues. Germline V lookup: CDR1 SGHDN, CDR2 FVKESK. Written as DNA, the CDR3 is TGTGCCAGCAGCAGGGGGCTCGAGACCCAGTACTTC. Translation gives CASSRGLETQYF.

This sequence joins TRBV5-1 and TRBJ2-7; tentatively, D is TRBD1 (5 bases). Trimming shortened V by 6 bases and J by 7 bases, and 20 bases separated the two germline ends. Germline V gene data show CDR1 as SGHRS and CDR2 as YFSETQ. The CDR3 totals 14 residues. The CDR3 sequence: CASTTVGGRGEQYF. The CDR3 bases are TGCGCCAGCACCACCGTCGGCGGTAGGGGTGAGCAGTACTTC.

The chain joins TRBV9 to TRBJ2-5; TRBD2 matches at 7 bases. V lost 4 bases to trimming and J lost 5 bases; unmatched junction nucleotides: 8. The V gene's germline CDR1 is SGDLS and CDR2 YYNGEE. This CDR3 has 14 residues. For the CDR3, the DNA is TGTGCCAGCAGCCCCCAAGGTAGCGGGGAGACCCAGTACTTC. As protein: CASSPQGSGETQYF.

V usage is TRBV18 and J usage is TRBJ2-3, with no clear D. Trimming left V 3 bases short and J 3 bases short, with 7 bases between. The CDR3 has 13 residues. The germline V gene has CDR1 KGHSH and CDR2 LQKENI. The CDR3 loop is CASSPSMTDTQYF. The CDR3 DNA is TGTGCCAGCTCACCTTCCATGACAGATACGCAGTATTTT.

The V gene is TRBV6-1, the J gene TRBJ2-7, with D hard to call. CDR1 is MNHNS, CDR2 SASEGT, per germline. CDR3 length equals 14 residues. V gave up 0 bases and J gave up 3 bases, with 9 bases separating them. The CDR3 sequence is CASSEAIGRYEQYF. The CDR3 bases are TGTGCCAGCAGTGAAGCTATAGGGCGCTACGAGCAGTACTTC.

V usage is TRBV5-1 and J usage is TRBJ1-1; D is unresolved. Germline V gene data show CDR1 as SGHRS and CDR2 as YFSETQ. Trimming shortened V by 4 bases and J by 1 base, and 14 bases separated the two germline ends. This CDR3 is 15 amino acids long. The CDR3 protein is CASSNGGRPNTEAFF. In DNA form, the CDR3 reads TGCGCCAGCAGCAACGGAGGTAGGCCGAACACTGAAGCTTTCTTT. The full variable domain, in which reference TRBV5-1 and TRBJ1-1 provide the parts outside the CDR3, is KAGVTQTPRYLIKTRGQQVTLSCSPISGHRSVSWYQQTPGQGLQFLFEYFSETQRNKGNFPGRFSGRQFSNSRSEMNVSTLELGDSALYLCASSNGGRPNTEAFFGQGTRLTVV.

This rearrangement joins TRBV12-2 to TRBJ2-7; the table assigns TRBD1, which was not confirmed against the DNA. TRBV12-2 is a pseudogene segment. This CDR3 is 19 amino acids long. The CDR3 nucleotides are TGTGCAAGTCGCTTAGCGCCCCGGGGTAGGACAGGGCTTGGAAACGAGCAGTACTTC. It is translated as CASRLAPRGRTGLGNEQYF.

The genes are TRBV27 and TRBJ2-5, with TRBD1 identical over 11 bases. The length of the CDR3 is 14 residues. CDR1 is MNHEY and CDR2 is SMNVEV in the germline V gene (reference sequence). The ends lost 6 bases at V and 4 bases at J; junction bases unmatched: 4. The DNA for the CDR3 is TGTGCCAGCAGCTGGGACAGGGGGGCAGAGACCCAGTACTTC. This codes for CASSWDRGAETQYF.

The CDR3 DNA reads TGTGCCAGTAGGAGGGCTAGCGGGAGTCATGAGCAGTTCTTC. Its protein product is CASRRASGSHEQFF. The J gene is TRBJ2-1, the V gene TRBV19, with 10 bases that match TRBD2. The V gene's germline CDR1 is LNHDA and CDR2 SQIVND (reference sequence). The CDR3 runs 14 residues. The V and J ends lost 6 bases and 8 bases, in that order; junction bases with no gene match: 7.

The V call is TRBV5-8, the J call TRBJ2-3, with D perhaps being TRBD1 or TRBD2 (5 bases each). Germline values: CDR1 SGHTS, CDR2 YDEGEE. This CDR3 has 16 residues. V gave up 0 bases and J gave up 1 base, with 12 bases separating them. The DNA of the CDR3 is TGTGCCAGCAGCTTGGTCTCGGGGCCTGGCACAGATACGCAGTATTTT. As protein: CASSLVSGPGTDTQYF.

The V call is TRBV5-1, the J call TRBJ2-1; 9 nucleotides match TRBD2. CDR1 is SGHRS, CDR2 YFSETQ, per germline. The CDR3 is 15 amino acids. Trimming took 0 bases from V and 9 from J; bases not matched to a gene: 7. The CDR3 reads CASSLVASGTGEQFF. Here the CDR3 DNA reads TGCGCCAGCAGCTTGGTTGCTAGCGGGACCGGTGAGCAGTTCTTC.

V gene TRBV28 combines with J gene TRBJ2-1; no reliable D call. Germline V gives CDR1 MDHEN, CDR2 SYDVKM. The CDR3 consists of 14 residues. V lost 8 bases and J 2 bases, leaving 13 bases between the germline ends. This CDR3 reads CASWTVPTYNEQFF. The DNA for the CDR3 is TGTGCCAGCTGGACCGTGCCTACCTACAATGAGCAGTTCTTC.

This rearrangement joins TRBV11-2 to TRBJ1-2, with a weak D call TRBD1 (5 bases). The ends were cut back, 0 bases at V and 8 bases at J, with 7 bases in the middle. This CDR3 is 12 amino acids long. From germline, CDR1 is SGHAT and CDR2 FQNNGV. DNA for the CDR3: TGTGCCAGCAGCTTAGAAGGGGCCGGCTACACCTTC. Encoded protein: CASSLEGAGYTF. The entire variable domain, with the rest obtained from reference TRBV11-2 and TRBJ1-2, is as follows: EAGVAQSPRYKIIEKRQSVAFWCNPISGHATLYWYQQILGQGPKLLIQFQNNGVVDDSQLPKDRFSAERLKGVDSTLKIQPAKLEDSAVYLCASSLEGAGYTFGSGTRLTVV.

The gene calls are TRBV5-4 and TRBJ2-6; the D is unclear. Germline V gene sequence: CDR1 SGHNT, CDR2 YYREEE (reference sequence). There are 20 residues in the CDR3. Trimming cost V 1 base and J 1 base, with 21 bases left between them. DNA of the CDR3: TGTGCCAGCAGCTTGCTCCAGTCCGCTCGTCCATTGTCTGGGGCCAACGTCCTGACTTTC. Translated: CASSLLQSARPLSGANVLTF.

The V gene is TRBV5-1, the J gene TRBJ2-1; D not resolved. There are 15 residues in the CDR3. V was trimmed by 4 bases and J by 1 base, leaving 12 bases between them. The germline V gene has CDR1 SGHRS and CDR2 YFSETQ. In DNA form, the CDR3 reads TGCGCCAGCAGCCCCCTTGGGCTATCCTACAATGAGCAGTTCTTC. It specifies CASSPLGLSYNEQFF.

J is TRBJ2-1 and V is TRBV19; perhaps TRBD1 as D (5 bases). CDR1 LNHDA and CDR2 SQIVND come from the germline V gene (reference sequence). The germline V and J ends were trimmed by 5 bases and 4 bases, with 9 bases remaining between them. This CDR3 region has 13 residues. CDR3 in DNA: TGTGCCAGTAGTTTAGGGGCTTACAATGAGCAGTTCTTC. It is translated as CASSLGAYNEQFF.

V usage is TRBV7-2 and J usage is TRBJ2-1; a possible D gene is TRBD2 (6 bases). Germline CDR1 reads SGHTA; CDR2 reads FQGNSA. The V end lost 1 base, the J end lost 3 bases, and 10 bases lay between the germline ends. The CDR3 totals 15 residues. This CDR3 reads CASSLGRLDYNEQFF. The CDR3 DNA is TGTGCCAGCAGCTTAGGAAGACTAGACTACAATGAGCAGTTCTTC.

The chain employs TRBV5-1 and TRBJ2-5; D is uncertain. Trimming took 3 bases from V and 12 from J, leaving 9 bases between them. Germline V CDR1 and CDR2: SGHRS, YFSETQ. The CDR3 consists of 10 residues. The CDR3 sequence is CASSSVLEYF. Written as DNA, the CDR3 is TGCGCCAGCAGCTCAGTACTGGAGTACTTC. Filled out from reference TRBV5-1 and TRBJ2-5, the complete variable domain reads KAGVTQTPRYLIKTRGQQVTLSCSPISGHRSVSWYQQTPGQGLQFLFEYFSETQRNKGNFPGRFSGRQFSNSRSEMNVSTLELGDSALYLCASSSVLEYFGPGTRLLVL.

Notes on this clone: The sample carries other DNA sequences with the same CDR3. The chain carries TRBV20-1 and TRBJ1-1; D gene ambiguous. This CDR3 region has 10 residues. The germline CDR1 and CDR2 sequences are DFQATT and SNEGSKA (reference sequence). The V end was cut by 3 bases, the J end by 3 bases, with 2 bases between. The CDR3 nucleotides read TGCAGTGCTAGGTACACTGAAGCTTTCTTT. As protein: CSARYTEAFF.

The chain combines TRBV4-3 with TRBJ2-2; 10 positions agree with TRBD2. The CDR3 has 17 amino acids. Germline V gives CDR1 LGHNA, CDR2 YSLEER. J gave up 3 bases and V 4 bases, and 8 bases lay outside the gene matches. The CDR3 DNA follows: TGCGCCAGCAGCCTGCTGGGCCTAGCGGGAGACACCGGGGAGCTGTTTTTT. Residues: CASSLLGLAGDTGELFF.

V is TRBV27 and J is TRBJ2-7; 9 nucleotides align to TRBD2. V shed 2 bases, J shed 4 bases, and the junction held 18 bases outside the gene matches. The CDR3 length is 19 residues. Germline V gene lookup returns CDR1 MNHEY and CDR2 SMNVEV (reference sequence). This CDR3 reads CASSLRGPASGTVGYEQYF. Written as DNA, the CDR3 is TGTGCCAGCAGTTTAAGAGGTCCGGCTAGCGGGACGGTCGGATACGAGCAGTACTTC.

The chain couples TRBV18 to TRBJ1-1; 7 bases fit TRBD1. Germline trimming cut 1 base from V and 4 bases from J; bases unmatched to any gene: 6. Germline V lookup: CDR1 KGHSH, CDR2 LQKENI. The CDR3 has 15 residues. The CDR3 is CASSPRDREGTEAFF. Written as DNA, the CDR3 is TGTGCCAGCTCACCACGAGACAGGGAGGGCACTGAAGCTTTCTTT.

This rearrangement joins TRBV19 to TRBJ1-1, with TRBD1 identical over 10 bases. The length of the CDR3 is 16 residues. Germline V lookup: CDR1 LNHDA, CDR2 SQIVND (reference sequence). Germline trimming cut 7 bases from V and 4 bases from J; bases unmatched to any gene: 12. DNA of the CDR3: TGTGCCAGTAAGACCGGGACAGGGGAAGGTGGCACTGAAGCTTTCTTT. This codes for CASKTGTGEGGTEAFF.

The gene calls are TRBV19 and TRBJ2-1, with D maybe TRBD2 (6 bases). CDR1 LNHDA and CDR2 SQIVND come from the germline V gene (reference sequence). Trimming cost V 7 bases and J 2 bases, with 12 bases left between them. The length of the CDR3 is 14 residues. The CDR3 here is CASTDRTTYNEQFF. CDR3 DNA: TGTGCCAGTACCGACCGGACTACCTACAATGAGCAGTTCTTC. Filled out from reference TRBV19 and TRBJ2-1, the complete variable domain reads DGGITQSPKYLFRKEGQNVTLSCEQNLNHDAMYWYRQDPGQGLRLIYYSQIVNDFQKGDIAEGYSVSREKKESFPLTVTSAQKNPTAFYLCASTDRTTYNEQFFGPGTRLTVL.

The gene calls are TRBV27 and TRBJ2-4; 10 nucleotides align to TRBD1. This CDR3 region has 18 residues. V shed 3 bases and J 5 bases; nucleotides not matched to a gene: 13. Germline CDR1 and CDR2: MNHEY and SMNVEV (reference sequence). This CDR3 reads CASSFLGQGGRLENIQYF. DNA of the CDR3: TGTGCCAGCAGTTTCCTCGGACAGGGGGGCCGGCTGGAAAACATTCAGTACTTC.

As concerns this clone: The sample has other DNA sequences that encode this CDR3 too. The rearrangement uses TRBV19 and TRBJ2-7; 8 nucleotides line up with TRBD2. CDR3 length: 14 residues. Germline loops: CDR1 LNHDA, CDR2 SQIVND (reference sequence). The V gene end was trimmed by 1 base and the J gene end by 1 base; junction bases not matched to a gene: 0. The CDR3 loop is CASSIAGGSYEQYF. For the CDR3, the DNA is TGTGCCAGTAGTATAGCGGGAGGGTCCTACGAGCAGTACTTC.